The present T cell receptor (beta chain) was sequenced within a study of T cell responses to AZD1222 COVID-19 vaccine. General observations from the study: None of the repertoires were sampled until the peak T cell response had passed. With dominance at 160-218 and 743-854, vaccine-associated CD4 TCRs spanned spike.

Data came from immunoSEQ multiplex PCR; TCRdb stores just in-frame clones and leaves some out. Among more than 100,000 clones, more than 90% were seen once, and the ten largest hold approximately 2%. V was trimmed by 1 base and J by 8 bases, leaving 12 bases between them. The CDR3 is 14 amino acids. Germline CDR1 and CDR2: SGHDN and FVKESK. Remarks on this clone: Its antigen is currently unknown.

The input for sequencing was peripheral blood, taken 28 days after the second AZD1222 dose. The J gene is TRBJ2-1, the V gene TRBV14; TRBD1 might be the D (5 bases). The TCR sequence derives from an adult who received the AZD1222 COVID-19 vaccine. This chain's CDR3 is CASSQVAQGHEQFF. The CDR3 nucleotides are TGTGCCAGCAGCCAAGTCGCCCAGGGCCATGAGCAGTTCTTC. Variable domain in full (rest from reference TRBV14 and TRBJ2-1): EAGVTQFPSHSVIEKGQTVTLRCDPISGHDNLYWYRRVMGKEIKFLLHFVKESKQDESGMPNNRFLAERTGGTYSTLKVQPAELEDSGVYFCASSQVAQGHEQFFGPGTRLTVL.